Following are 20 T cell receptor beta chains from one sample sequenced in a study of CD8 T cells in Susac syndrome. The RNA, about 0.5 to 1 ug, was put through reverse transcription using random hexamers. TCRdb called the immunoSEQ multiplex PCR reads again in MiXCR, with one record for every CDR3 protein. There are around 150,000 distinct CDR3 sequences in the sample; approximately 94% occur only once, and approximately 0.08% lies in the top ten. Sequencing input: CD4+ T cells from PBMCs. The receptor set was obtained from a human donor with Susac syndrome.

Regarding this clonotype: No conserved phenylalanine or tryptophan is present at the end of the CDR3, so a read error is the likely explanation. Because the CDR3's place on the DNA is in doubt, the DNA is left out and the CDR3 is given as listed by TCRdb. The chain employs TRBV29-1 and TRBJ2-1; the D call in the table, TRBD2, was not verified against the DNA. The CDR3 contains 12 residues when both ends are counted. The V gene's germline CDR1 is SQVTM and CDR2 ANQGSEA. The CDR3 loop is CSVESTGTSRVL.

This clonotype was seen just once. CDR3 residues: CASTPGQGNQPQHF. In DNA, the CDR3 is TGTGCCAGCACCCCCGGACAGGGCAATCAGCCCCAGCATTTT. The chain joins TRBV2 to TRBJ1-5, with 7 nucleotides matching TRBD1. This CDR3 region has 14 residues. The J segment lost 2 bases and the V segment lost 7 bases, leaving 5 bases of the junction unmatched. Germline V CDR1 and CDR2: SNHLY, FYNNEI.

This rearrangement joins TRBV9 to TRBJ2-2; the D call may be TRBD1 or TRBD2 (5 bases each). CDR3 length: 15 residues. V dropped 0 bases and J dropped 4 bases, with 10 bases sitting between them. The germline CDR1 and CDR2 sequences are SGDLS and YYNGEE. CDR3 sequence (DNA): TGTGCCAGCAGCGTAGTCGGGGACGGCACCGGGGAGCTGTTTTTT. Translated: CASSVVGDGTGELFF.

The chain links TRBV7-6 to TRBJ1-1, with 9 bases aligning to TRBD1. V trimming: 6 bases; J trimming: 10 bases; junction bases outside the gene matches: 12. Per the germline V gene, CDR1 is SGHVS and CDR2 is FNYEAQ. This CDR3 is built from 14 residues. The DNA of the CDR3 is TGTGCCAGCAGTTCGAACAGGGGGCGGGGAGGAGCTTTCTTT. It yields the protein CASSSNRGRGGAFF.

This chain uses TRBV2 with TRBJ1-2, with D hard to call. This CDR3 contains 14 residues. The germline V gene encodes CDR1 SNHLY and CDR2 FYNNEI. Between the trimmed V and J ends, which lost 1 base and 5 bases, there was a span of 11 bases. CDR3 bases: TGTGCCAGCAGTGAAGGCATTGAGGGTTATGGCTACACCTTC. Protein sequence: CASSEGIEGYGYTF.

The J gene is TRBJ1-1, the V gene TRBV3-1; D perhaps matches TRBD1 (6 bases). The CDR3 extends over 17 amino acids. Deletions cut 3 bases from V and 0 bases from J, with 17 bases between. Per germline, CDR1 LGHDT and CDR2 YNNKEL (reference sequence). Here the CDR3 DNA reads TGTGCCAGCAGCCACCCGGGACACAACCGCATGAACACTGAAGCTTTCTTT. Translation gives CASSHPGHNRMNTEAFF.

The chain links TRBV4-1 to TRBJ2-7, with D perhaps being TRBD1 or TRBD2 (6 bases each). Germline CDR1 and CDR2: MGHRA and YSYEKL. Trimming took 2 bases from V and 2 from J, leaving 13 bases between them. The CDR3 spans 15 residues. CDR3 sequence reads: CASSQKGGSPYEQYF. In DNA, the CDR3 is TGCGCCAGCAGCCAAAAAGGGGGGAGTCCCTACGAGCAGTACTTC.

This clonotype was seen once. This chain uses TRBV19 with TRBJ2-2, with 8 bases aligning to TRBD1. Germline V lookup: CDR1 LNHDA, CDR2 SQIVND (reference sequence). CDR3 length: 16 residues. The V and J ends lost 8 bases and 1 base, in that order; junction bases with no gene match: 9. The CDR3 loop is CASRPPGQGNTGELFF. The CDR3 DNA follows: TGTGCCAGTCGCCCTCCCGGACAGGGGAACACCGGGGAGCTGTTTTTT.

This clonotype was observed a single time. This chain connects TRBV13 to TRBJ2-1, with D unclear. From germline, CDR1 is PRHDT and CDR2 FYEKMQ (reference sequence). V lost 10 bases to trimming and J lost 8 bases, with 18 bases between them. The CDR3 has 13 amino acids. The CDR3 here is CATFGEIVDEQFF. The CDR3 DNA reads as TGTGCCACCTTTGGCGAGATTGTAGATGAGCAGTTCTTC.

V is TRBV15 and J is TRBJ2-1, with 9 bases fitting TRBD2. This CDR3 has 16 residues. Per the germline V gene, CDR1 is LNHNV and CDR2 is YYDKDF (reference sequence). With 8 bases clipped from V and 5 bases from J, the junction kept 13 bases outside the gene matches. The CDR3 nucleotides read TGTGCCACCTCGGTGGTCGGGACTAGCTTAGACAATGAGCAGTTCTTC. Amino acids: CATSVVGTSLDNEQFF.

CDR3 region: CASSLTVSGANVLTF. CDR3 nucleotides: TGTGCCAGCTCACTGACAGTATCTGGGGCCAACGTCCTGACTTTC. J is TRBJ2-6 and V is TRBV18; possibly TRBD1 for D (5 bases). With 4 bases removed from V and 1 base from J, the gap between germline ends came to 8 bases. This CDR3 has 15 amino acids. CDR1 is KGHSH, CDR2 LQKENI, per germline.

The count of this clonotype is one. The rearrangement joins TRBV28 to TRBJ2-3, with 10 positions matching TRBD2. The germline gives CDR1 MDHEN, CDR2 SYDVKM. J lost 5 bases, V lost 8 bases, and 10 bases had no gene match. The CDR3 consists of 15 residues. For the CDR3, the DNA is TGTGCCAGCCGCTGGGTAGCGGGAGGAAAAGATACGCAGTATTTT. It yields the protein CASRWVAGGKDTQYF.

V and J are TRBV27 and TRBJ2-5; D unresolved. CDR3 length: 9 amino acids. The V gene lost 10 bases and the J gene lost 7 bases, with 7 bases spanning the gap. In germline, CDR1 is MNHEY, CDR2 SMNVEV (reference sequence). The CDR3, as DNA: TGTGCCACCAGAGGGACCCAGTACTTC. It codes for CATRGTQYF.

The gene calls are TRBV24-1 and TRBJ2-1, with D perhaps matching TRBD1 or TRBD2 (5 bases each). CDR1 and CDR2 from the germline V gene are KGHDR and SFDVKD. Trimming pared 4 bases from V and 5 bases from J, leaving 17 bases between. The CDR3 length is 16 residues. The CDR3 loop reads CATSEAGASSHNEQFF. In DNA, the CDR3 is TGTGCCACCAGTGAGGCCGGGGCCAGCAGCCACAATGAGCAGTTCTTC.

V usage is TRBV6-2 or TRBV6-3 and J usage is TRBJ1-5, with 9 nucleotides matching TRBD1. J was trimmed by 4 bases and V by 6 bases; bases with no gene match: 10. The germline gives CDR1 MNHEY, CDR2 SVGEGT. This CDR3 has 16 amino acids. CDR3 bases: TGTGCCAGCAGCGACCGGGAGACAGGGGGGAATCAGCCCCAGCATTTT. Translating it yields CASSDRETGGNQPQHF.

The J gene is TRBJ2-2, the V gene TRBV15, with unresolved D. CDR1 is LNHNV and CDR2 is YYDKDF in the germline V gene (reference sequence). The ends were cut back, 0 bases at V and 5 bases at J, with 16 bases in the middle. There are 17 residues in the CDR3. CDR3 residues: CATSRDTSIAGTGELFF. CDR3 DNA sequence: TGTGCCACCAGCAGAGACACCTCCATCGCTGGAACCGGGGAGCTGTTTTTT.

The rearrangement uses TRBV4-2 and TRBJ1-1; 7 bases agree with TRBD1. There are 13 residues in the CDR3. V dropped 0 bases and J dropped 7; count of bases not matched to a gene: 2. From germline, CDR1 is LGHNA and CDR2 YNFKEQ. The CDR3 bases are TGTGCCAGCAGCCAAGATCGGGACAGTGAAGCTTTCTTT. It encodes CASSQDRDSEAFF.

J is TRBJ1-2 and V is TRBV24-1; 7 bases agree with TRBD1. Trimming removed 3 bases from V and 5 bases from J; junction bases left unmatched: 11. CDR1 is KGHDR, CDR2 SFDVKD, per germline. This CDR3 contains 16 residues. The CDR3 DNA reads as TGTGCCACCAGTGATCCATCACAGGGGAAGGAGTATGGCTACACCTTC. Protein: CATSDPSQGKEYGYTF.

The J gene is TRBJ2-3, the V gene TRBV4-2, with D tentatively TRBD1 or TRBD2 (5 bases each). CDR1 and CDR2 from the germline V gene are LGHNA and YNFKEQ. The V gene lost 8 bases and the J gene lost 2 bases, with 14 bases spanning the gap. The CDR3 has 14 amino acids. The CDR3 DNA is TGTGCCAGCGGGGCTAGCCCCCTCACAGATACGCAGTATTTT. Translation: CASGASPLTDTQYF.

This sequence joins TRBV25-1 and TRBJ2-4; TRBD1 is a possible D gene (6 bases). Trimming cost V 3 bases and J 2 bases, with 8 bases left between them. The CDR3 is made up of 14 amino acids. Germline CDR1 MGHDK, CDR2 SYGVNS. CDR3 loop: CASSDRGTKNIQYF. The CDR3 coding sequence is TGTGCCAGCAGTGACAGGGGAACCAAAAACATTCAGTACTTC.